This note documents a single TCR beta chain sequence. Its target is not known. The sample originates from a study of T cell responses to AZD1222 COVID-19 vaccine. Clones were read by immunoSEQ multiplex PCR, and TCRdb kept only the in-frame ones, dropping some. The sample has 140,000 to 150,000 clones; roughly 89% are singletons. The V end was cut by 0 bases, the J end by 10 bases, with 10 bases between. The CDR3 runs 13 residues. The germline CDR1 and CDR2 sequences are LGHNA and YNFKEQ. General observations from the study: Repertoire samples came only from after the peak T cell response. Unmutated variant regions are reportedly targeted by nearly half of spike-specific TCRs.

The TCR comes from an adult in good health. This chain uses TRBV4-2 with TRBJ2-1; D call uncertain. Sequenced here: peripheral blood, sampled on day 0 of AZD1222 vaccination. The CDR3, as DNA: TGTGCCAGCAGCCAAGATATTGTGGGAGAGCAGTTCTTC. It translates to CASSQDIVGEQFF.